This T cell receptor beta chain was recovered during a study of Graves' ophthalmopathy and Graves' hyperthyroidism. Amplified TCR beta CDR3 regions were obtained using RNA transcripts as template. The workflow started with a first-round RT-PCR run with HTBI primers and then moved on to a second-round multiplex PCR. Using its own MiXCR run on the multiplex PCR reads, TCRdb lists one record per CDR3 protein. Altogether around 1,200,000 distinct CDR3 sequences are present, roughly 35% being singletons, with the ten largest covering roughly 10%. This clonotype occurred many times. This CDR3 is 15 amino acids long. V lost 10 bases to trimming and J lost 2 bases, with 18 bases between them. Germline V gene lookup returns CDR1 SGHTA and CDR2 FQGNSA.

Sample: peripheral blood or thyroid tissue (not recorded which). This rearrangement joins TRBV7-2 to TRBJ1-5; D is undetermined. The receptor comes from an adult man with Graves' hyperthyroidism. The DNA of the CDR3 is TGTGCCACCGTAGCGGGATCCCCAGGCAATCAGCCCCAGCATTTT. Its protein product is CATVAGSPGNQPQHF.